The entry below describes one T cell receptor (beta chain). These data come from a study of blood T cell repertoires in COVID-19. This CDR3 region has 15 residues. CDR1 is SGDLS and CDR2 is YYNGEE in the germline V gene. Trimming left V 0 bases short and J 0 bases short, with 10 bases between. The assay was immunoSEQ multiplex PCR, and TCRdb's table has in-frame clones only and misses some. Here the sample spans under 300,000 clones, more than 80% being singletons. Input material: peripheral blood. This chain uses TRBV9 with TRBJ2-7, with D perhaps TRBD2 (6 bases). This TCR was recovered from a man aged 30 to 45 who had recovered from COVID-19. CDR3 loop: CASSVGWTISYEQYF. The DNA of the CDR3 is TGTGCCAGCAGCGTAGGTTGGACTATCTCCTACGAGCAGTACTTC.